The T cell receptor beta chain described here comes from a study of vaccination effects on CD4 cells after COVID-19. Study-level background: In culture with 10 IU/ml IL-2 and about 10 ug/ml peptides, PBMC were grown at a few million per well.

CD4+ T cell isolation took place after approximately 11 days of culture. Each person got two doses of an mRNA SARS-CoV-2 vaccine, BNT162b2 or mRNA-1273. The CDR3 has 14 amino acids. The ends were cut back, 3 bases at V and 0 bases at J, with 9 bases in the middle. Germline V gene data show CDR1 as LNHNV and CDR2 as YYDKDF (reference sequence). Findings and limits, study-wide: Infection- and vaccine-induced clones contracted markedly late after vaccination. Early timepoints after infection were absent, and convalescent patients were few in the study.

In this sample, this clone turned up a few times. Its specificity is not known. Generated by immunoSEQ multiplex PCR, the TCRdb table keeps only in-frame clones and is missing some. The sample contains some 69,000 clones, over 65% of which appear only once. The source of this sequence is a human donor who received a COVID-19 vaccine. The chain employs TRBV15 and TRBJ2-7, with D tentatively TRBD1 (6 bases). This specimen consisted of CD4+ T cells from PBMCs cultured without peptide, obtained after COVID-19 vaccination. CDR3 in amino acids: CATSRGHPSYEQYV. In DNA form, the CDR3 reads TGTGCCACCAGCAGGGGACATCCCTCCTACGAGCAGTACGTC.